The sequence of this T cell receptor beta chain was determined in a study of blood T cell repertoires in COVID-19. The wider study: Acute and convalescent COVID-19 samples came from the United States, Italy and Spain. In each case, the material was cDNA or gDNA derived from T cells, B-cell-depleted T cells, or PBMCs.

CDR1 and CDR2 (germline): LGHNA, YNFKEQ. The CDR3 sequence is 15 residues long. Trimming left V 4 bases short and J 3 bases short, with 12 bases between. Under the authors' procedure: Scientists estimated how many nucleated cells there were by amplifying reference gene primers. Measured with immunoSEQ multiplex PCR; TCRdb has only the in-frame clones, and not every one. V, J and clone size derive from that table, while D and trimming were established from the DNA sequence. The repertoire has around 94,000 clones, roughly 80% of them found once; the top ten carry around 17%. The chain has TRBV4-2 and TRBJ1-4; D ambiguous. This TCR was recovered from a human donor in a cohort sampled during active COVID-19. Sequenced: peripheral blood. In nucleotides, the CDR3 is TGTGCCAGCAGCCCGCTCCCGGGTTCTAATGAAAAACTGTTTTTT. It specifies CASSPLPGSNEKLFF.